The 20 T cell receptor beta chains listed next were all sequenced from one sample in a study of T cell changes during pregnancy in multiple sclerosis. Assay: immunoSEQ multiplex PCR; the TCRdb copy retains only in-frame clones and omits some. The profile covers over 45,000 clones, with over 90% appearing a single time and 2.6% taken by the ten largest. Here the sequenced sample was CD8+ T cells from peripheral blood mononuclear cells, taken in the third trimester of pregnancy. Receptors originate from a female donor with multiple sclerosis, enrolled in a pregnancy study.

The CDR3 region has the DNA TGTGCCAGCAGCCCCAAAGGACAGGGTGAAACCTCCAACACTGAAGCTTTCTTT. Its translation is CASSPKGQGETSNTEAFF. The V and J genes are TRBV21-1 and TRBJ1-1; no DNA check was done on the table's D call, TRBD1. TRBV21-1 is assigned pseudogene status. The CDR3 has 18 residues.

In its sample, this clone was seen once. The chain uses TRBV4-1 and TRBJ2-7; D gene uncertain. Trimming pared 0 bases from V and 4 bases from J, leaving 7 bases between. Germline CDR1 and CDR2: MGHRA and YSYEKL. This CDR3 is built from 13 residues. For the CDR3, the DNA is TGCGCCAGCAGCCAAGATCAACTATACGAGCAGTACTTC. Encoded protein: CASSQDQLYEQYF.

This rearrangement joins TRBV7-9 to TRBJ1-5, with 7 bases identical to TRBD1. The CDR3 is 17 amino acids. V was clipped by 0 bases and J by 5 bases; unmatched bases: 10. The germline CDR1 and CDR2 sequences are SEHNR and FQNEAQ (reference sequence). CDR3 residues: CASSLAQAGGIYQPQHF. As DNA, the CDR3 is TGTGCCAGCAGCTTAGCCCAGGCAGGGGGAATCTATCAGCCCCAGCATTTT.

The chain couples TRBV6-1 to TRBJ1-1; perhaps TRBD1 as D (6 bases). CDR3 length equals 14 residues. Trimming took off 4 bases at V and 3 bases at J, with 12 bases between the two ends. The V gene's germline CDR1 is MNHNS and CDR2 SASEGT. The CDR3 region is CASSAKTGYTEAFF. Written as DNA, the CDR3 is TGTGCCAGCAGTGCTAAAACAGGGTACACTGAAGCTTTCTTT.

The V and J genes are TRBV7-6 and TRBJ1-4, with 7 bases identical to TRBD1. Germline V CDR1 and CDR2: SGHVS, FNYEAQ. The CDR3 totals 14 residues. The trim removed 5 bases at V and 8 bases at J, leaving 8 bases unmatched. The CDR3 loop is CASSLLRDSEKLFF. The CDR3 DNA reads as TGTGCCAGCAGCCTACTTAGGGACAGCGAAAAACTGTTTTTT.

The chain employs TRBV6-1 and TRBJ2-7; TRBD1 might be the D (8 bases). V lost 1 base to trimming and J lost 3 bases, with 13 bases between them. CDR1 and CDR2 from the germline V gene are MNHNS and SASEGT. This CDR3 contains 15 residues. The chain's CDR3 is CASSEVNRGGYEQYF. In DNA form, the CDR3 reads TGTGCCAGCAGTGAAGTTAACAGGGGGGGCTACGAGCAGTACTTC.

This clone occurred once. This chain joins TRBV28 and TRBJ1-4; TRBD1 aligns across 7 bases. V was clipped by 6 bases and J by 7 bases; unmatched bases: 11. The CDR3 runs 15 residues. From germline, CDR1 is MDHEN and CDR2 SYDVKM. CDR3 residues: CASSPRQGIFEKLFF. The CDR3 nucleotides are TGTGCCAGCAGCCCCCGACAGGGCATTTTTGAAAAACTGTTTTTT.

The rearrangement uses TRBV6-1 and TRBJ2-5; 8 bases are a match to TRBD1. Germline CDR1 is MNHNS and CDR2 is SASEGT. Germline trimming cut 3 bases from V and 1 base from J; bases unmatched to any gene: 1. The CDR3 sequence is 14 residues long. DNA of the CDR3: TGTGCCAGCAGTGACGGACAGGGCCAAGAGACCCAGTACTTC. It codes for CASSDGQGQETQYF.

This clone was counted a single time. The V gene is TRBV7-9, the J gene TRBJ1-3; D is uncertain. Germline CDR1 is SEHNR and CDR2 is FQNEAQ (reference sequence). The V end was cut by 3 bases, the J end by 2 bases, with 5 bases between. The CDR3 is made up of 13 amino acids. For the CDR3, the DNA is TGTGCCAGCAGCTTTATTGCTGGAAACACCATATATTTT. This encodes CASSFIAGNTIYF.

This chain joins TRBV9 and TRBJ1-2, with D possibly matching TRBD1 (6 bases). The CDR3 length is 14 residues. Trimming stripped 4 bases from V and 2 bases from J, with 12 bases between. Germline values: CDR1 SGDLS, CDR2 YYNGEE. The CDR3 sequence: CASSPRGINYGYTF. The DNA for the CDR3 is TGTGCCAGCAGCCCGAGGGGGATCAACTATGGCTACACCTTC.

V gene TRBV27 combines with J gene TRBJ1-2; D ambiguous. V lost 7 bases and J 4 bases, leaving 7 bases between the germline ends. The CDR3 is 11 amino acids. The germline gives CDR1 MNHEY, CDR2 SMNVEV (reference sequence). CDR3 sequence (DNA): TGTGCCAGCACTGGAGGCTATGGCTACACCTTC. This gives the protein CASTGGYGYTF.

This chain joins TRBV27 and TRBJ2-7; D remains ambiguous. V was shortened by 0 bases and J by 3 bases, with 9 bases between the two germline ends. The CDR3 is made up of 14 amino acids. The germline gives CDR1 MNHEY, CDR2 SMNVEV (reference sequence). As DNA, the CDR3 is TGTGCCAGCAGTTTATCAGGCTACTACTACGAGCAGTACTTC. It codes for CASSLSGYYYEQYF.

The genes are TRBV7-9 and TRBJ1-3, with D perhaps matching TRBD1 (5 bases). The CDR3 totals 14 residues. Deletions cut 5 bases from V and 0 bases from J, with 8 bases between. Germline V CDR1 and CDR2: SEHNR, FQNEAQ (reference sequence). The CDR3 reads CASSMTVSGNTIYF. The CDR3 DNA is TGTGCCAGCAGCATGACAGTCTCTGGAAACACCATATATTTT.

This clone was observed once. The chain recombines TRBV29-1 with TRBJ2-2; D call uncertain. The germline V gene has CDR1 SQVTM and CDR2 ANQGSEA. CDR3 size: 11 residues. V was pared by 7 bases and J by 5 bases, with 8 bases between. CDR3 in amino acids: CSAYETGELFF. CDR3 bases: TGCAGCGCCTACGAGACCGGGGAGCTGTTTTTT.

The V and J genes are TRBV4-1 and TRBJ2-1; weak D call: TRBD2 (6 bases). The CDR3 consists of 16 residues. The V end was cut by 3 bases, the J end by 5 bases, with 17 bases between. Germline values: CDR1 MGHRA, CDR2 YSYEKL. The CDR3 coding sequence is TGCGCCAGCAGCCAGACCGGGACTCCCGAGAACAATGAGCAGTTCTTC. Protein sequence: CASSQTGTPENNEQFF.

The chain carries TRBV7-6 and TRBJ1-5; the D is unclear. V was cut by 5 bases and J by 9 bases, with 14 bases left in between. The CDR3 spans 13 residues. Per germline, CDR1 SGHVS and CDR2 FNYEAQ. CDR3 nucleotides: TGTGCCAGCAGCACCTCTTCCGCGGGGCCCCAGCATTTT. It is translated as CASSTSSAGPQHF. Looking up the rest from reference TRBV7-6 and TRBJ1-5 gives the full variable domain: GAGVSQSPRYKVTKRGQDVALRCDPISGHVSLYWYRQALGQGPEFLTYFNYEAQQDKSGLPNDRFSAERPEGSISTLTIQRTEQRDSAMYRCASSTSSAGPQHFGDGTRLSIL.

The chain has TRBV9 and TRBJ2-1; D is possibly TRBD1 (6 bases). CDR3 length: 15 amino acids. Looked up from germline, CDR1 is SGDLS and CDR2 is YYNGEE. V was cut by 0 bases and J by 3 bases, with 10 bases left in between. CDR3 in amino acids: CASSVAGVVYNEQFF. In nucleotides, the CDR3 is TGTGCCAGCAGCGTAGCAGGGGTTGTCTACAATGAGCAGTTCTTC.

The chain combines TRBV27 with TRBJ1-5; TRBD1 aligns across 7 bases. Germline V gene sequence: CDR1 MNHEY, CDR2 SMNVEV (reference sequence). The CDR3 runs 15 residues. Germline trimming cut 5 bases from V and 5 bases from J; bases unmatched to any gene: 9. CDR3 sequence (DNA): TGTGCCAGCAGTCCCGCCGGGGACAGATATCAGCCCCAGCATTTT. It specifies CASSPAGDRYQPQHF.

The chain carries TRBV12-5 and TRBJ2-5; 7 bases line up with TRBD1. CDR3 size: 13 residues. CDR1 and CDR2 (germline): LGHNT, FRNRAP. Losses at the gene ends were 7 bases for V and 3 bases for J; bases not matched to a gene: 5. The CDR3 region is CASAMTGKETQYF. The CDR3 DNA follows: TGTGCTAGTGCCATGACAGGGAAAGAGACCCAGTACTTC.

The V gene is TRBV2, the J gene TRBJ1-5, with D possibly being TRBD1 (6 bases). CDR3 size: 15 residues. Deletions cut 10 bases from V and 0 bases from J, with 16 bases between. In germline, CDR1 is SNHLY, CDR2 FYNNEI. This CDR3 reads CATRTDLYSNQPQHF. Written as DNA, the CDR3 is TGTGCCACTAGGACAGACCTTTATAGCAATCAGCCCCAGCATTTT.